The 26 T cell receptor beta chains below all came from one sample that was sequenced in a study of OX40 agonist ivuxolimab in advanced cancers. TCRdb's table, derived via immunoSEQ multiplex PCR, lists solely in-frame clones and lacks some. In the table there are 80,000 to 85,000 clones, about 86% of which are singletons. Sequencing was performed on CD4+ or CD8+ T cells sorted from blood, taken in a trial of the OX40 agonist ivuxolimab. These receptors all stem from an adult with an advanced solid tumor such as melanoma, head and neck, liver or kidney cancer.

This clone showed up just a few times. This sequence joins TRBV7-2 and TRBJ2-3; tentative D call: TRBD1 (6 bases). The germline CDR1 and CDR2 sequences are SGHTA and FQGNSA. Trimming removed 1 base at V and 6 bases at J, with 11 bases between. The CDR3 loop spans 14 amino acids. CDR3 residues: CASSLVGGLDTQYF. In DNA form, the CDR3 reads TGTGCCAGCAGCTTAGTAGGGGGTCTGGATACGCAGTATTTT. Full variable domain (outside the CDR3, taken from reference TRBV7-2 and TRBJ2-3): GAGVSQSPSNKVTEKGKDVELRCDPISGHTALYWYRQSLGQGLEFLIYFQGNSAPDKSGLPSDRFSAERTGGSVSTLTIQRTQQEDSAVYLCASSLVGGLDTQYFGPGTRLTVL.

The V and J genes are TRBV12-5 and TRBJ2-3, with D perhaps TRBD1 or TRBD2 (5 bases each). V was cut by 3 bases and J by 2 bases, with 15 bases left in between. The CDR3 extends over 16 amino acids. CDR1 is LGHNT and CDR2 is FRNRAP in the germline V gene. The CDR3 bases are TGTGCTAGTGGTTTCTCCAACGGGGCATACACAGATACGCAGTATTTT. This sequence encodes CASGFSNGAYTDTQYF.

This clone was counted between two and nine times. This chain uses TRBV6-5 with TRBJ2-7, with D possibly being TRBD1 (5 bases). From germline, CDR1 is MNHEY and CDR2 SVGAGI. The CDR3 loop spans 15 amino acids. V was cut by 7 bases and J by 4 bases, with 20 bases left in between. The CDR3 DNA follows: TGTGCCAGCACCCAGGGCTACCTTAAGGGGTACGAGCAGTACTTC. Protein: CASTQGYLKGYEQYF.

The chain employs TRBV7-9 and TRBJ2-5; D not certain. Germline lookup yields CDR1 SEHNR and CDR2 FQNEAQ (reference sequence). Trimming stripped 1 base from V and 2 bases from J, with 14 bases between. This CDR3 region has 16 residues. As DNA, the CDR3 is TGTGCCAGCAGCTTAGAGCGTGTTGAGTATCAAGAGACCCAGTACTTC. Protein product: CASSLERVEYQETQYF.

In DNA, the CDR3 is TGTGCCAGCAGTCCTATGGGGGGCGCACCGGCGGACATTCAGTACTTC. Protein: CASSPMGGAPADIQYF. The rearrangement links TRBV4-2 to TRBJ2-4; D assignment may be TRBD1 or TRBD2 (6 bases each). With 6 bases removed from V and 8 bases from J, the gap between germline ends came to 23 bases. The CDR3 is 16 amino acids. Germline loops: CDR1 LGHNA, CDR2 YNFKEQ.

The genes are TRBV19 and TRBJ2-3; 9 bases are shared with TRBD2. Losses at the gene ends were 9 bases for V and 1 base for J; bases not matched to a gene: 5. The germline CDR1 and CDR2 sequences are LNHDA and SQIVND (reference sequence). This CDR3 region has 14 residues. CDR3 coding DNA: TGTGCCAGCGCGGGAGGGCCCCGCACAGATACGCAGTATTTT. It translates to CASAGGPRTDTQYF.

This clone was counted between two and nine times. Relative to the germline gene, one junction end is altered; a read error may explain this. The CDR3 loop reads CASTDRERTGELFF. Written as DNA, the CDR3 is TGTGCGAGCACGGACAGGGAGAGGACCGGGGAGCTGTTTTTT. The chain is built from TRBV5-4 and TRBJ2-2; 8 bases are shared with TRBD1. The CDR3 contains 14 residues. Germline V gene sequence: CDR1 SGHNT, CDR2 YYREEE (reference sequence).

The chain recombines TRBV19 with TRBJ2-7; a weak D match, TRBD2 (6 bases). The CDR3 loop spans 14 amino acids. The ends were cut back, 4 bases at V and 0 bases at J, with 10 bases in the middle. Germline V gives CDR1 LNHDA, CDR2 SQIVND (reference sequence). The DNA for the CDR3 is TGTGCCAGTAGTACCCTCGGGAGCTCCTACGAGCAGTACTTC. It specifies CASSTLGSSYEQYF.

A single count supports this clone. The chain uses TRBV19 and TRBJ1-1, with TRBD1 identical over 8 bases. Germline-derived CDR1 and CDR2 are LNHDA and SQIVND (reference sequence). CDR3 length: 14 amino acids. With 8 bases clipped from V and 1 base from J, the junction kept 6 bases outside the gene matches. The CDR3 loop reads CASWDRRENTEAFF. CDR3 in DNA: TGTGCCAGTTGGGACAGGCGCGAGAACACTGAAGCTTTCTTT.

This chain uses TRBV7-2 with TRBJ2-5; no clear D gene. V was trimmed by 3 bases and J by 5 bases, leaving 7 bases between them. There are 12 residues in the CDR3. Germline CDR1 and CDR2: SGHTA and FQGNSA. CDR3 loop: CASSFGSETQYF. DNA for the CDR3: TGTGCCAGCAGCTTTGGGTCGGAGACCCAGTACTTC. Full variable domain (missing parts from reference TRBV7-2 and TRBJ2-5): GAGVSQSPSNKVTEKGKDVELRCDPISGHTALYWYRQSLGQGLEFLIYFQGNSAPDKSGLPSDRFSAERTGGSVSTLTIQRTQQEDSAVYLCASSFGSETQYFGPGTRLLVL.

A few counts support this clone. The chain has TRBV6-5 and TRBJ1-2, with unresolved D. V lost 4 bases and J lost 6, with 15 bases in between. CDR3 length: 14 residues. Germline CDR1 reads MNHEY; CDR2 reads SVGAGI. The CDR3 DNA reads as TGTGCCAGCAGTTCCCCATTTTGGGGTCATGGCTACACCTTC. Protein: CASSSPFWGHGYTF.

V gene TRBV28 combines with J gene TRBJ1-2; TRBD1 might be the D (6 bases). CDR1 and CDR2 from the germline V gene are MDHEN and SYDVKM. CDR3 length: 16 amino acids. V was trimmed by 7 bases and J by 9 bases, leaving 27 bases between them. The CDR3, as DNA: TGTGCCAGCATCACGCCTACAGGGAGCCTTAAGGGGAGCTACACCTTC. Amino acid sequence: CASITPTGSLKGSYTF.

The gene calls are TRBV9 and TRBJ2-7; TRBD1 aligns across 9 bases. The CDR3 contains 15 residues. Germline V lookup: CDR1 SGDLS, CDR2 YYNGEE. V lost 3 bases and J lost 0; bases outside the gene matches: 4. The CDR3 DNA follows: TGTGCCAGCAGCGGGGGGACAGGGCCCTCCTACGAGCAGTACTTC. It translates to CASSGGTGPSYEQYF.

This chain uses TRBV28 with TRBJ1-4; D may be TRBD1 (5 bases). CDR3 length equals 12 residues. Germline CDR1 MDHEN, CDR2 SYDVKM. Trimming took off 4 bases at V and 11 bases at J, with 11 bases between the two ends. In DNA form, the CDR3 reads TGTGCCAGCAGTTCCCAGGGTGGGAAACTGTTTTTT. Its translation is CASSSQGGKLFF.

This clone was seen only a few times. The chain joins TRBV4-3 to TRBJ2-6; D gene unclear. Per germline, CDR1 LGHNA and CDR2 YSLEER. CDR3 length equals 16 residues. V was shortened by 1 base and J by 1 base, with 8 bases between the two germline ends. The CDR3 DNA is TGCGCCAGCAGCCAAGTCGCCGGGTCTGGGGCCAACGTCCTGACTTTC. Its protein product is CASSQVAGSGANVLTF.

The J gene is TRBJ2-7, the V gene TRBV6-5, with D possibly TRBD1 on 5 matching bases. The CDR3 consists of 12 residues. Trimming stripped 5 bases from V and 3 bases from J, with 8 bases between. Germline CDR1 is MNHEY and CDR2 is SVGAGI. This CDR3 is CASSGANYEQYF. Here the CDR3 DNA reads TGTGCCAGCAGTGGGGCGAACTACGAGCAGTACTTC.

This clone was counted only a few times. The chain is built from TRBV4-1 and TRBJ2-1; TRBD2 matches at 7 bases. CDR3 length: 14 residues. Trimming cost V 4 bases and J 5 bases; bases outside gene matches: 5. Per germline, CDR1 MGHRA and CDR2 YSYEKL. The CDR3 is CASSPAGRHNEQFF. The CDR3, as DNA: TGCGCCAGCAGCCCAGCGGGGAGACACAATGAGCAGTTCTTC.

The sample holds one count of this clone. The CDR3 protein is CASSLSSIGSYGYTF. The CDR3 coding sequence is TGTGCCAGCAGTTTATCATCTATAGGTTCCTATGGCTACACCTTC. The chain couples TRBV28 to TRBJ1-2; D is ambiguous. The CDR3 totals 15 residues. The ends were cut back, 1 base at V and 4 bases at J, with 13 bases in the middle. Germline assignment: CDR1 MDHEN and CDR2 SYDVKM.

The chain joins TRBV9 to TRBJ2-5, with D perhaps TRBD1 (6 bases). Germline loops: CDR1 SGDLS, CDR2 YYNGEE. The germline V and J ends were trimmed by 0 bases and 4 bases, with 10 bases remaining between them. The CDR3 is 14 amino acids. The CDR3 reads CASSVGTAIETQYF. The CDR3 nucleotides are TGTGCCAGCAGCGTAGGGACAGCTATAGAGACCCAGTACTTC. The complete variable domain, with remaining parts taken from reference TRBV9 and TRBJ2-5, reads DSGVTQTPKHLITATGQRVTLRCSPRSGDLSVYWYQQSLDQGLQFLIQYYNGEERAKGNILERFSAQQFPDLHSELNLSSLELGDSALYFCASSVGTAIETQYFGPGTRLLVL.

The chain combines TRBV14 with TRBJ1-2; TRBD1 might be the D (5 bases). This CDR3 is 16 amino acids long. Deletions cut 0 bases from V and 5 bases from J, with 16 bases between. Germline V gives CDR1 SGHDN, CDR2 FVKESK. The chain's CDR3 is CASSQEVGDLRYGYTF. In DNA form, the CDR3 reads TGTGCCAGCAGCCAAGAAGTAGGGGATTTGAGGTATGGCTACACCTTC.

The J gene is TRBJ2-1, the V gene TRBV2, with TRBD2 identical over 9 bases. J lost 8 bases, V lost 8 bases, and 10 bases had no gene match. The CDR3 has 14 residues. Germline values: CDR1 SNHLY, CDR2 FYNNEI. The CDR3 here is CASRRDSGSDEQFF. In DNA form, the CDR3 reads TGTGCCAGCCGAAGAGATAGCGGGAGCGATGAGCAGTTCTTC. Variable domain in full (rest from reference TRBV2 and TRBJ2-1): EPEVTQTPSHQVTQMGQEVILRCVPISNHLYFYWYRQILGQKVEFLVSFYNNEISEKSEIFDDQFSVERPDGSNFTLKIRSTKLEDSAMYFCASRRDSGSDEQFFGPGTRLTVL.

The V and J genes are TRBV10-3 and TRBJ1-1; tentatively, D is TRBD1 (5 bases). Germline V gives CDR1 ENHRY, CDR2 SYGVKD. CDR3 size: 14 residues. V was clipped by 4 bases and J by 7 bases, with 16 bases between them. Written as DNA, the CDR3 is TGTGCCATCAGTGCGGGACCGTCGCGGGATGAAGCTTTCTTT. Its protein is CAISAGPSRDEAFF.

This clone was seen a handful of times. The V gene is TRBV2, the J gene TRBJ2-3; TRBD2 aligns across 8 bases. Germline V gene data show CDR1 as SNHLY and CDR2 as FYNNEI. With V trimmed by 9 bases and J by 0 bases, 2 bases remained unmatched. This CDR3 has 13 amino acids. CDR3 coding DNA: TGTGCCAGGCGGGGGGCTAGCACAGATACGCAGTATTTT. This encodes CARRGASTDTQYF.

The CDR3 reads CASSQVPTGDNQPQHF. The DNA of the CDR3 is TGTGCCAGCAGCCAAGTCCCGACGGGGGACAATCAGCCCCAGCATTTT. The chain links TRBV4-2 to TRBJ1-5; D might be TRBD1 (5 bases). V was clipped by 1 base and J by 3 bases, with 13 bases between them. CDR1 and CDR2 (germline): LGHNA, YNFKEQ. This CDR3 region has 16 residues.

This chain links TRBV19 with TRBJ1-5, with 10 nucleotides matching TRBD1. Germline values: CDR1 LNHDA, CDR2 SQIVND (reference sequence). Trimming cost V 1 base and J 7 bases; bases outside gene matches: 10. This CDR3 spans 17 amino acids. CDR3 bases: TGTGCCAGTAGTATAGGAAGGGCGGGGACAGGGGTCCAGCCCCAGCATTTT. Residues: CASSIGRAGTGVQPQHF.

This clone was detected a few times. The chain is built from TRBV6-4 and TRBJ1-6; D might be TRBD1 (6 bases). V lost 2 bases, J lost 5 bases, and 7 bases lay in between. Germline loops: CDR1 MRHNA, CDR2 SNTAGT. CDR3 length: 14 residues. Here the CDR3 DNA reads TGTGCCAGCAGTGACAGGGGGGATAATTCACCCCTCCACTTT. It is translated as CASSDRGDNSPLHF.